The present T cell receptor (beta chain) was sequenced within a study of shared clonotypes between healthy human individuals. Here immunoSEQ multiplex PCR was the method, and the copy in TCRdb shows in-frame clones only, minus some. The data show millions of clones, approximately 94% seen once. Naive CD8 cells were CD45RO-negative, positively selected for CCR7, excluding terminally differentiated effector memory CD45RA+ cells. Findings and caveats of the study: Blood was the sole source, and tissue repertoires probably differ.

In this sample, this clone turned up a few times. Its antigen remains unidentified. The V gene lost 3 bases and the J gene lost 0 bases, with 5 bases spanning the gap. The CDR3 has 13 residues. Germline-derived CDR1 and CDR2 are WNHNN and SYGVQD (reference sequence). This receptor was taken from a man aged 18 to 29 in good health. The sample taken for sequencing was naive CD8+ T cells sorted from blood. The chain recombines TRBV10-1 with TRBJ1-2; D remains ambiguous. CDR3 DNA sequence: TGCGCCAGCAGTGAAACAGCTAACTATGGCTACACCTTC. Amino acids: CASSETANYGYTF.